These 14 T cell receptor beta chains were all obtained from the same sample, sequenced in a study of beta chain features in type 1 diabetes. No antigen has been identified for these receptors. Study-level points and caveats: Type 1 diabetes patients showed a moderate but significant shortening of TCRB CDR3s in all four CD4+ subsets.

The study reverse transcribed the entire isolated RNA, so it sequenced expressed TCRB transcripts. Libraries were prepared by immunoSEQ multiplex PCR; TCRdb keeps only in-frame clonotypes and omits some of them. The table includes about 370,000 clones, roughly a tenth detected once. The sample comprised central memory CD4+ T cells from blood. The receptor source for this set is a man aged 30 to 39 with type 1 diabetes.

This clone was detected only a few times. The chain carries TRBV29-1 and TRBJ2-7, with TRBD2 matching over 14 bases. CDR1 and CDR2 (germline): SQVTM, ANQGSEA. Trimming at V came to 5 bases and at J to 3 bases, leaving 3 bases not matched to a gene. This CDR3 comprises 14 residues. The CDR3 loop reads CSVPTSGRGYEQYF. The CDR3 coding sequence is TGCAGCGTTCCGACTAGCGGGAGGGGCTACGAGCAGTACTTC.

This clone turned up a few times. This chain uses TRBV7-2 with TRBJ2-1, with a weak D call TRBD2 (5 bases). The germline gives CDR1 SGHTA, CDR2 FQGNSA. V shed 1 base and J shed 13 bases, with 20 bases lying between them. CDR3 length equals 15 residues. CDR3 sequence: CASSLEGFAGEGQFF. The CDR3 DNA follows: TGTGCCAGCAGCTTAGAAGGCTTCGCGGGCGAGGGACAGTTCTTC.

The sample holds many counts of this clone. The CDR3: CASSLGPEGYEQYF. The CDR3 DNA reads TGTGCCAGCAGCTTAGGACCTGAAGGCTACGAGCAGTACTTC. The chain carries TRBV7-2 and TRBJ2-7; D not resolved. Between the trimmed V and J ends, which lost 1 base and 3 bases, there was a span of 10 bases. Germline values: CDR1 SGHTA, CDR2 FQGNSA. The CDR3 extends over 14 amino acids.

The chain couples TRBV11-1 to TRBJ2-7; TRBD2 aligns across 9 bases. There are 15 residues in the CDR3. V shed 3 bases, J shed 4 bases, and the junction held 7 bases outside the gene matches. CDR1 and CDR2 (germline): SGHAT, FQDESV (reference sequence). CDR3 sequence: CASSFGLAGKYEQYF. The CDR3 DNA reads TGTGCCAGCAGCTTCGGTCTAGCGGGGAAATACGAGCAGTACTTC.

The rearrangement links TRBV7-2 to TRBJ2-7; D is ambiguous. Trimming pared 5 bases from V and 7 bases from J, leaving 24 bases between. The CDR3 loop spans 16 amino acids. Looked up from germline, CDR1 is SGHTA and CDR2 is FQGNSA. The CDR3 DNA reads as TGTGCCAGCAGCGTAGGCCTTTTGGTTTCGGTGGGGGAGCAGTACTTC. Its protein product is CASSVGLLVSVGEQYF.

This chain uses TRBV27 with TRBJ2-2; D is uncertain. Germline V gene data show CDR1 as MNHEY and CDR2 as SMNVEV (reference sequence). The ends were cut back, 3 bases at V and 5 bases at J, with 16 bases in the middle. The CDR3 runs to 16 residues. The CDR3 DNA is TGTGCCAGCAGTTTTGCCCGCGGTCGAACGACCGGGGAGCTGTTTTTT. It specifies CASSFARGRTTGELFF.

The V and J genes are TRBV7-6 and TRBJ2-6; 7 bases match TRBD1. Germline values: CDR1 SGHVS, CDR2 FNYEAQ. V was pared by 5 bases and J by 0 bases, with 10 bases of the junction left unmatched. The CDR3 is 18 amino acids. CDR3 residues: CASSPTGQISSGANVLTF. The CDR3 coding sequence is TGTGCCAGCAGCCCCACGGGACAGATAAGCTCTGGGGCCAACGTCCTGACTTTC.

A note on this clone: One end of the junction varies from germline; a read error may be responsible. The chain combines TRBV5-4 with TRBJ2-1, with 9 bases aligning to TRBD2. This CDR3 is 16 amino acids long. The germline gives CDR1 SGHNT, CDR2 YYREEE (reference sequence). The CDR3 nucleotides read TGTGCCCGCAGCTTGGGGGCTAGCGGGATAGGCAATGAGCAGTTCTTC. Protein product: CARSLGASGIGNEQFF.

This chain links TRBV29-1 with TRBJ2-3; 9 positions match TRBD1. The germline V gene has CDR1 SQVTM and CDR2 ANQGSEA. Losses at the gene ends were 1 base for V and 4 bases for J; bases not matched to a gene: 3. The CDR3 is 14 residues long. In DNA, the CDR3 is TGCAGCGTTGAAGGGGGACAGGGCGCAGATACGCAGTATTTT. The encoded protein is CSVEGGQGADTQYF.

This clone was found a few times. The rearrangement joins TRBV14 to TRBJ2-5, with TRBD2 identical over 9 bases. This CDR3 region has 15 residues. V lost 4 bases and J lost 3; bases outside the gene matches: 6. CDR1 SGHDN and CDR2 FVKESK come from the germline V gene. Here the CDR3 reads CASSPLAGRKETQYF. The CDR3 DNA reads TGTGCCAGCAGCCCCCTAGCGGGGCGCAAAGAGACCCAGTACTTC.

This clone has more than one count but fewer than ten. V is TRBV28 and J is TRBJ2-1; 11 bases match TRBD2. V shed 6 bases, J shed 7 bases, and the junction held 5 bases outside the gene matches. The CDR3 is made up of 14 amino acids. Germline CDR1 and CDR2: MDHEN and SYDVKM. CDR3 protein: CASRSGTSGNEQFF. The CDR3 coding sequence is TGTGCCAGCAGGTCCGGGACTAGCGGAAATGAGCAGTTCTTC.

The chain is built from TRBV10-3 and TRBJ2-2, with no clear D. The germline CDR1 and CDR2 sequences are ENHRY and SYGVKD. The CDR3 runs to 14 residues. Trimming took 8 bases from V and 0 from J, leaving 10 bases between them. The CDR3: CAIPLVANTGELFF. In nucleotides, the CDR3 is TGTGCCATCCCCCTAGTGGCGAACACCGGGGAGCTGTTTTTT.

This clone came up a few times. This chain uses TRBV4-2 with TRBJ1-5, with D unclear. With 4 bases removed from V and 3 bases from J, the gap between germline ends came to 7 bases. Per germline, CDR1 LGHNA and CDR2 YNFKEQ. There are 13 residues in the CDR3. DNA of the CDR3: TGTGCCAGCAGCCGGCTGATCAATCAGCCCCAGCATTTT. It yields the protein CASSRLINQPQHF.

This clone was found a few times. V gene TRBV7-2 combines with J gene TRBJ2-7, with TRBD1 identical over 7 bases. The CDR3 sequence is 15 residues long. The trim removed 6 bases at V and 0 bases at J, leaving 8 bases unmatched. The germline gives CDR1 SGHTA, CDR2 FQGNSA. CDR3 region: CASRSDRRNSYEQYF. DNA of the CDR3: TGTGCCAGCAGATCGGACAGGCGAAACTCCTACGAGCAGTACTTC.